The clone carrying this T cell receptor (beta chain) was recorded once. The sample originates from a study of blood T cell repertoires in COVID-19. Study details: Both acute and convalescent COVID-19 samples were obtained from the United States, Italy and Spain.

Sequencing used immunoSEQ multiplex PCR; TCRdb keeps in-frame clones, though not all of them. The sample holds approximately 190,000 clones, around 86% seen once. V was clipped by 5 bases and J by 0 bases, with 16 bases between them. The V gene's germline CDR1 is PRHDT and CDR2 FYEKMQ (reference sequence). This CDR3 spans 16 amino acids. V usage is TRBV13 and J usage is TRBJ1-1; D is perhaps TRBD1 (5 bases). This clonotype originated in a woman aged 40 to 50 in a cohort exposed to, infected with or recovered from COVID-19 (not recorded which). Sample: PBMCs or T cells enriched from blood (not recorded which). CDR3 bases: TGTGCCAGCAGCCCCCTAGGTCAGGGCATGAACACTGAAGCTTTCTTT. Its protein is CASSPLGQGMNTEAFF.